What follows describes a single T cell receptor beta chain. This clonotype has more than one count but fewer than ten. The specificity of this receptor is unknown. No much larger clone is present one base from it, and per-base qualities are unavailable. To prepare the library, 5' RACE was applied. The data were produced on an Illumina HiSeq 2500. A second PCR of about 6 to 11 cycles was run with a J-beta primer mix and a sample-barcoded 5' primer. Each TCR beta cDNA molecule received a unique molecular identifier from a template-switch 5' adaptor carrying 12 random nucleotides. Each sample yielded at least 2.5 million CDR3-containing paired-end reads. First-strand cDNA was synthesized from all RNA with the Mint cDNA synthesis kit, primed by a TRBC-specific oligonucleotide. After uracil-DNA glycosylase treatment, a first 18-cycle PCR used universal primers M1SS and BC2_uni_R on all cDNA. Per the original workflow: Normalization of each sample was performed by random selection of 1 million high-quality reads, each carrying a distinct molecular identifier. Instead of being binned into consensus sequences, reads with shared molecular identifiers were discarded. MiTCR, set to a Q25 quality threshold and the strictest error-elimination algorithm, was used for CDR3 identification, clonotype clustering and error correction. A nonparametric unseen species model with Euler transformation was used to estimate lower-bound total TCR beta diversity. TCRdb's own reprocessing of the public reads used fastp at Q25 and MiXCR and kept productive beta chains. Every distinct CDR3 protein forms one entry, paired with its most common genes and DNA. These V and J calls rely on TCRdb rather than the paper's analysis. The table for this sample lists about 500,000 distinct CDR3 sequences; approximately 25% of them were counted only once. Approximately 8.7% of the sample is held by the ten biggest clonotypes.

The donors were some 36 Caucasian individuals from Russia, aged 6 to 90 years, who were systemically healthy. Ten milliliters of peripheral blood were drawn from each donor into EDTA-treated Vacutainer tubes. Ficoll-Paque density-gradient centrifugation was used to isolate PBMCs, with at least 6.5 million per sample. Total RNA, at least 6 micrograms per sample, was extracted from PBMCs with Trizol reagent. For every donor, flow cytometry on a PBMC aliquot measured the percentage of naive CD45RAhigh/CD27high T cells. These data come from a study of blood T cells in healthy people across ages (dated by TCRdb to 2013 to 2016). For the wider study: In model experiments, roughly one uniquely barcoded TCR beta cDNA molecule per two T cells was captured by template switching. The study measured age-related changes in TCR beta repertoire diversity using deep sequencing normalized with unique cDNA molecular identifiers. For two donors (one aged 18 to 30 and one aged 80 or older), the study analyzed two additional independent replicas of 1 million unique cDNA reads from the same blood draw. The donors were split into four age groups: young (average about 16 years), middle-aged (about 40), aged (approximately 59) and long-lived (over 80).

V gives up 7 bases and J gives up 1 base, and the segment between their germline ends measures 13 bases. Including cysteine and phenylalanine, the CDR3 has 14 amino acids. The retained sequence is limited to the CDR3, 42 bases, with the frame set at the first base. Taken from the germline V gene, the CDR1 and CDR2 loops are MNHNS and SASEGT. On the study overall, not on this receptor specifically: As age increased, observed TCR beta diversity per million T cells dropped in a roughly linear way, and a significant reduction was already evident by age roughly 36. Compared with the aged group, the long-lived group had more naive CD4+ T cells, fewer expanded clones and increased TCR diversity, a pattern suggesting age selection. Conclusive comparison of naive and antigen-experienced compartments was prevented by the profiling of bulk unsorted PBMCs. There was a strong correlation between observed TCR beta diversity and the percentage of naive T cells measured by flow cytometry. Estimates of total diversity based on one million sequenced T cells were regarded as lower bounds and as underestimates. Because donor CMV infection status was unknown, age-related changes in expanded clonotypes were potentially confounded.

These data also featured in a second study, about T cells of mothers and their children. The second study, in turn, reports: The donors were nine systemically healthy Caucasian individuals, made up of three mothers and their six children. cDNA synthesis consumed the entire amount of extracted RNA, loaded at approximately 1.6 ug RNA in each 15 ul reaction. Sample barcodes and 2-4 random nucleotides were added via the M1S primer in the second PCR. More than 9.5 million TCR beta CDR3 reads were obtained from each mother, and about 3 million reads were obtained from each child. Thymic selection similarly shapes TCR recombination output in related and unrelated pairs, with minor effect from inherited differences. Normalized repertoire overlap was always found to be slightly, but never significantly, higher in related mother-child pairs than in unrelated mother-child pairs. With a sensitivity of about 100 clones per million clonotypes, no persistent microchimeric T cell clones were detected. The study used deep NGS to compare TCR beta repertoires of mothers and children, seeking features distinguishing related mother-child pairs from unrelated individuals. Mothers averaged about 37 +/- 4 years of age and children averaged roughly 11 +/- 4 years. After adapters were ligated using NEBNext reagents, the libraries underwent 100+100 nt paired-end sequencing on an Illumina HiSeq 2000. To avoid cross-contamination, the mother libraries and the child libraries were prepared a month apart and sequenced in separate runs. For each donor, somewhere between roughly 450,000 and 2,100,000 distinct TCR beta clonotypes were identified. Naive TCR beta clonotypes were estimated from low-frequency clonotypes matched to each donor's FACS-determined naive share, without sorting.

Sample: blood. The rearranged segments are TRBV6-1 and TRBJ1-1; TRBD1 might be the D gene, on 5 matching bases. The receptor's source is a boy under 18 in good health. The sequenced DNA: TGTGCCAGCACCCCTGGCAGGGCGAACACTGAAGCTTTCTTT. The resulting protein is CASTPGRANTEAFF.